These 26 T cell receptor beta chains were sequenced from one sample in a study of blood T cell repertoires in COVID-19. Sequenced by immunoSEQ multiplex PCR; TCRdb stores in-frame clones only, minus some. Of about 220,000 clones in the sample, 84% were seen once. The specimen was PBMCs or T cells enriched from blood (not recorded which). Every receptor here comes from a woman between 40 and 55 years old who had recovered from COVID-19.

The J gene is TRBJ1-4, the V gene TRBV30; 11 nucleotides align to TRBD1. Trimming took 2 bases from V and 7 from J; bases not matched to a gene: 6. This CDR3 has 15 amino acids. CDR1 GTSNPN and CDR2 SVGIG come from the germline V gene (reference sequence). CDR3 coding DNA: TGTGCCTGGAGTCCTCGGACAGGGGGCCTTGAAAAACTGTTTTTT. As protein: CAWSPRTGGLEKLFF.

This chain links TRBV24-1 with TRBJ2-1; 7 nucleotides agree with TRBD1. From germline, CDR1 is KGHDR and CDR2 SFDVKD. CDR3 length: 17 amino acids. The ends lost 1 base at V and 6 bases at J; junction bases unmatched: 11. This CDR3 is CATSDFKGGGLPNEQFF. CDR3 in DNA: TGTGCCACCAGTGATTTCAAAGGGGGCGGACTCCCCAATGAGCAGTTCTTC.

In this sample, this clone turned up a few times. In DNA, the CDR3 is TGTGCCAGCAGAGAGAACAGGCAAAACACCGGGGAGCTGTTTTTT. It codes for CASRENRQNTGELFF. The rearrangement joins TRBV2 to TRBJ2-2, with D maybe TRBD1 (5 bases). V was clipped by 6 bases and J by 2 bases, with 13 bases between them. In germline, CDR1 is SNHLY, CDR2 FYNNEI. CDR3 length equals 15 residues. The full variable domain, completed using reference TRBV2 and TRBJ2-2, is EPEVTQTPSHQVTQMGQEVILRCVPISNHLYFYWYRQILGQKVEFLVSFYNNEISEKSEIFDDQFSVERPDGSNFTLKIRSTKLEDSAMYFCASRENRQNTGELFFGEGSRLTVL.

V usage is TRBV5-6 and J usage is TRBJ2-5; 8 nucleotides match TRBD2. There are 13 residues in the CDR3. CDR1 and CDR2 from the germline V gene are SGHDT and YYEEEE. The ends lost 4 bases at V and 7 bases at J; junction bases unmatched: 6. The CDR3 coding sequence is TGTGCCAGCAGCCGGTGGAGCGGGGGGACCCAGTACTTC. This encodes CASSRWSGGTQYF. The full variable domain, rest sourced from reference TRBV5-6 and TRBJ2-5, is DAGVTQSPTHLIKTRGQQVTLRCSPKSGHDTVSWYQQALGQGPQFIFQYYEEEERQRGNFPDRFSGHQFPNYSSELNVNALLLGDSALYLCASSRWSGGTQYFGPGTRLLVL.

The rearrangement links TRBV7-2 to TRBJ2-5; the D is unclear. The length of the CDR3 is 12 residues. Per the germline V gene, CDR1 is SGHTA and CDR2 is FQGNSA. Trimming left V 5 bases short and J 5 bases short, with 9 bases between. The CDR3 DNA sequence: TGTGCCAGCAGCCCCCGGTTGGAGACCCAGTACTTC. Its protein product is CASSPRLETQYF. The full variable domain, in which reference TRBV7-2 and TRBJ2-5 provide the parts outside the CDR3, is GAGVSQSPSNKVTEKGKDVELRCDPISGHTALYWYRQSLGQGLEFLIYFQGNSAPDKSGLPSDRFSAERTGGSVSTLTIQRTQQEDSAVYLCASSPRLETQYFGPGTRLLVL.

This chain uses TRBV7-7 with TRBJ2-2; TRBD1 might be the D (6 bases). Germline lookup yields CDR1 SSHAT and CDR2 FNYEAQ (reference sequence). The CDR3 loop spans 16 amino acids. V lost 5 bases and J 2 bases, leaving 15 bases between the germline ends. In DNA, the CDR3 is TGTGCCAGCAGCCCCACAGGGATAAGCAACACCGGGGAGCTGTTTTTT. Translated: CASSPTGISNTGELFF. Full variable domain (outside the CDR3, taken from reference TRBV7-7 and TRBJ2-2): GAGVSQSPRYKVTKRGQDVTLRCDPISSHATLYWYQQALGQGPEFLTYFNYEAQPDKSGLPSDRFSAERPEGSISTLTIQRTEQRDSAMYRCASSPTGISNTGELFFGEGSRLTVL.

V usage is TRBV29-1 and J usage is TRBJ1-2, with TRBD1 matching 9 bases. Trimming at V came to 7 bases and at J to 0 bases, leaving 3 bases not matched to a gene. The CDR3 is made up of 13 amino acids. The germline V gene has CDR1 SQVTM and CDR2 ANQGSEA. This chain's CDR3 is CSDRDRANYGYTF. The CDR3 DNA reads as TGCAGCGACCGGGACAGGGCTAACTATGGCTACACCTTC.

The chain combines TRBV2 with TRBJ1-1, with a possible D match to TRBD1 (6 bases). Germline V gives CDR1 SNHLY, CDR2 FYNNEI. The V gene lost 4 bases and the J gene lost 3 bases, with 12 bases spanning the gap. The CDR3 length is 14 residues. The CDR3 DNA reads TGTGCCAGCAGTGGTGGGGGCTGGGACACTGAAGCTTTCTTT. Amino acid sequence: CASSGGGWDTEAFF.

This clone was seen a single time. The CDR3 spells CASSPPAGRGNEQFF. The CDR3, as DNA: TGTGCCAGCAGCCCACCAGCGGGAAGGGGGAATGAGCAGTTCTTC. The chain couples TRBV6-5 to TRBJ2-1; TRBD2 might be the D (7 bases). Germline V CDR1 and CDR2: MNHEY, SVGAGI. The CDR3 is 15 amino acids. V dropped 6 bases and J dropped 7 bases, with 19 bases sitting between them.

The gene calls are TRBV4-1 and TRBJ2-2, with 10 bases aligning to TRBD2. This CDR3 has 17 amino acids. V gave up 1 base and J gave up 7 bases; unmatched junction bases: 9. Germline V CDR1 and CDR2: MGHRA, YSYEKL. The CDR3 DNA is TGCGCCAGCAGCCAAGGCCCCACTAGCGGGAAAGGCGGGGAGCTGTTTTTT. This sequence encodes CASSQGPTSGKGGELFF.

The J gene is TRBJ1-2, the V gene TRBV7-8, with D possibly TRBD1 on 6 matching bases. The V gene lost 5 bases and the J gene lost 8 bases, with 15 bases spanning the gap. CDR1 and CDR2 from the germline V gene are SGHVS and FQNEAQ. The CDR3 runs 13 residues. CDR3 residues: CASSRRDMEGYTF. As DNA, the CDR3 is TGTGCCAGCAGCCGCAGGGACATGGAGGGCTACACCTTC.

The chain is built from TRBV2 and TRBJ1-1; tentatively, D is TRBD1 (6 bases). With 4 bases removed from V and 0 bases from J, the gap between germline ends came to 9 bases. Germline CDR1 and CDR2: SNHLY and FYNNEI. There are 14 residues in the CDR3. CDR3 region: CASSVDRLNTEAFF. The CDR3 nucleotides read TGTGCCAGCAGTGTGGACAGATTGAACACTGAAGCTTTCTTT.

This chain uses TRBV19 with TRBJ2-1, with TRBD1 matching 9 bases. The CDR3 sequence is 13 residues long. From germline, CDR1 is LNHDA and CDR2 SQIVND (reference sequence). With V trimmed by 8 bases and J by 8 bases, 7 bases remained unmatched. The CDR3 DNA is TGTGCCAGTGCGGACAGGGGTCTGGATGAGCAGTTCTTC. This sequence encodes CASADRGLDEQFF.

This chain joins TRBV7-2 and TRBJ2-3; D gene uncertain. Deletions cut 4 bases from V and 10 bases from J, with 9 bases between. This CDR3 region has 11 residues. Germline V gene sequence: CDR1 SGHTA, CDR2 FQGNSA. DNA for the CDR3: TGTGCCAGCAGCTACGCGTTTGCGCAGTATTTT. Its translation: CASSYAFAQYF.

The V gene is TRBV10-3, the J gene TRBJ1-4; 10 nucleotides match TRBD1. From germline, CDR1 is ENHRY and CDR2 SYGVKD. V was clipped by 3 bases and J by 7 bases; unmatched bases: 5. CDR3 size: 15 residues. Written as DNA, the CDR3 is TGTGCCATCAGTGACCGACAGGGGGCGGGTGAAAAACTGTTTTTT. It specifies CAISDRQGAGEKLFF.

The chain joins TRBV9 to TRBJ1-6; D call uncertain. The CDR3 is made up of 13 amino acids. Germline V gives CDR1 SGDLS, CDR2 YYNGEE. V gave up 4 bases and J gave up 9 bases, with 11 bases separating them. CDR3 amino acids: CASSLRESSPLHF. The DNA for the CDR3 is TGTGCCAGCAGCCTCCGGGAGAGTTCACCCCTCCACTTT.

This rearrangement joins TRBV30 to TRBJ1-1; the D is unclear. The V and J ends lost 2 bases and 1 base respectively, with 8 bases between them. Germline CDR1 is GTSNPN and CDR2 is SVGIG (reference sequence). This CDR3 is 13 amino acids long. Here the CDR3 DNA reads TGTGCCTGGAGTTTCAGGTGGAACACTGAAGCTTTCTTT. As protein: CAWSFRWNTEAFF.

A single count supports this clone. This sequence joins TRBV7-2 and TRBJ2-7; TRBD2 aligns across 7 bases. Per germline, CDR1 SGHTA and CDR2 FQGNSA. The CDR3 consists of 15 residues. The V and J ends lost 1 base and 4 bases, in that order; junction bases with no gene match: 7. The CDR3: CASSLGAREFYEQYV. CDR3 sequence (DNA): TGTGCCAGCAGCTTAGGTGCGCGGGAGTTTTACGAGCAGTACGTC.

This sequence joins TRBV5-1 and TRBJ2-5; 13 nucleotides line up with TRBD2. V was pared by 0 bases and J by 5 bases, with 4 bases of the junction left unmatched. The length of the CDR3 is 16 residues. Germline CDR1 SGHRS, CDR2 YFSETQ. The CDR3 loop is CASSLEGLAGKETQYF. CDR3 nucleotides: TGCGCCAGCAGCTTGGAGGGACTAGCGGGAAAGGAGACCCAGTACTTC.

This chain uses TRBV18 with TRBJ1-5; 11 bases map to TRBD1. The germline V gene encodes CDR1 KGHSH and CDR2 LQKENI. This CDR3 comprises 16 residues. V lost 1 base, J lost 5 bases, and 4 bases stayed unmatched. CDR3 sequence (DNA): TGTGCCAGCTCACCACAAGGACAGGGGGCTGATCAGCCCCAGCATTTT. Translated: CASSPQGQGADQPQHF.

This clone has a single count. The chain recombines TRBV5-1 with TRBJ2-3, with 9 positions matching TRBD2. This CDR3 contains 15 residues. Germline CDR1 SGHRS, CDR2 YFSETQ. V trimming: 2 bases; J trimming: 3 bases; junction bases outside the gene matches: 4. The CDR3 DNA is TGCGCCAGCAGCTTCGGGACTAGCAGGACAGATACGCAGTATTTT. The encoded protein is CASSFGTSRTDTQYF.

The chain combines TRBV18 with TRBJ2-5; D is ambiguous. The V and J ends lost 1 base and 5 bases respectively, with 11 bases between them. The germline V gene encodes CDR1 KGHSH and CDR2 LQKENI. CDR3 length: 14 residues. The CDR3 sequence: CASSPQRASETQYF. CDR3 nucleotide sequence: TGTGCCAGCTCACCACAAAGAGCGTCTGAGACCCAGTACTTC.

V is TRBV18 and J is TRBJ2-3; D call uncertain. This CDR3 comprises 15 residues. Trimming took 8 bases from V and 1 from J, leaving 16 bases between them. Germline V gives CDR1 KGHSH, CDR2 LQKENI. The CDR3 reads CASTPLPGGTDTQYF. The DNA of the CDR3 is TGTGCCAGCACCCCCCTACCCGGAGGCACAGATACGCAGTATTTT.

V gene TRBV5-4 combines with J gene TRBJ2-3, with D maybe TRBD2 (6 bases). The CDR3 consists of 14 residues. V gave up 0 bases and J gave up 3 bases, with 8 bases separating them. Germline CDR1 is SGHNT and CDR2 is YYREEE (reference sequence). The CDR3 region has the DNA TGTGCCAGCAGCTTGGCGGCGGGAACAGATACGCAGTATTTT. Translated: CASSLAAGTDTQYF.

The rearrangement joins TRBV11-2 to TRBJ2-5; 7 positions match TRBD1. V lost 8 bases to trimming and J lost 3 bases; unmatched junction nucleotides: 3. CDR3 size: 12 residues. Germline V gives CDR1 SGHAT, CDR2 FQNNGV. The CDR3 region is CASRQGEETQYF. DNA of the CDR3: TGTGCCAGCCGACAGGGAGAAGAGACCCAGTACTTC. The entire variable domain, with the rest obtained from reference TRBV11-2 and TRBJ2-5, is as follows: EAGVAQSPRYKIIEKRQSVAFWCNPISGHATLYWYQQILGQGPKLLIQFQNNGVVDDSQLPKDRFSAERLKGVDSTLKIQPAKLEDSAVYLCASRQGEETQYFGPGTRLLVL.

This rearrangement joins TRBV29-1 to TRBJ1-2; unclear D gene. Germline values: CDR1 SQVTM, CDR2 ANQGSEA. CDR3 length: 15 residues. The germline V and J ends were trimmed by 6 bases and 2 bases, with 19 bases remaining between them. The DNA of the CDR3 is TGCAGCGTCCTTGGAGGTATCCTTCAGAACTATGGCTACACCTTC. This gives the protein CSVLGGILQNYGYTF. The whole variable domain, remainder taken from reference TRBV29-1 and TRBJ1-2, is SAVISQKPSRDICQRGTSLTIQCQVDSQVTMMFWYRQQPGQSLTLIATANQGSEATYESGFVIDKFPISRPNLTFSTLTVSNMSPEDSSIYLCSVLGGILQNYGYTFGSGTRLTVV.